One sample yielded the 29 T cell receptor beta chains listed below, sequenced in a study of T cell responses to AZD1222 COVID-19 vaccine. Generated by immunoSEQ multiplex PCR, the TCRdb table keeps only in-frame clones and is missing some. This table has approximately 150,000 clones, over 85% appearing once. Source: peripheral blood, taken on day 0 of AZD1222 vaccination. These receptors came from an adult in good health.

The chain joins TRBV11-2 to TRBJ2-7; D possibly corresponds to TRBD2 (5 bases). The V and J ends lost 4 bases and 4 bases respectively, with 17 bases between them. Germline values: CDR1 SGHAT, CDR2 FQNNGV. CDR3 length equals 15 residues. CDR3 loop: CASSWVFGSYYEQYF. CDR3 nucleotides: TGTGCCAGCAGCTGGGTATTTGGGAGCTATTACGAGCAGTACTTC.

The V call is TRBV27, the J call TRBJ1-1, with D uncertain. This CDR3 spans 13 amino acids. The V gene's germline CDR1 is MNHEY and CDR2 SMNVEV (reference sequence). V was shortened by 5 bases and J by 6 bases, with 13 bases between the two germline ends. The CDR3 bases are TGTGCCAGCAGTCCCCTCGGGAGGGCTGAAGCTTTCTTT. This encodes CASSPLGRAEAFF.

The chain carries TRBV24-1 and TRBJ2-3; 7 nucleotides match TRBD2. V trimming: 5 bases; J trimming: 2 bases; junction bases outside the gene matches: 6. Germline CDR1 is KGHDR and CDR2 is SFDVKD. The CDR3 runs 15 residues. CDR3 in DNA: TGTGCCACCAGTGCAAGTCTAGCGGACACAGATACGCAGTATTTT. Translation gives CATSASLADTDTQYF.

The CDR3: CAWTPRAVNQPQHF. In nucleotides, the CDR3 is TGTGCCTGGACCCCCCGGGCCGTCAATCAGCCCCAGCATTTT. The chain carries TRBV30 and TRBJ1-5, with D unresolved. The germline V and J ends were trimmed by 4 bases and 3 bases, with 13 bases remaining between them. Germline V gene lookup returns CDR1 GTSNPN and CDR2 SVGIG (reference sequence). There are 14 residues in the CDR3. The whole variable domain, remainder taken from reference TRBV30 and TRBJ1-5, is SQTIHQWPATLVQPVGSPLSLECTVEGTSNPNLYWYRQAAGRGLQLLFYSVGIGQISSEVPQNLSASRPQDRQFILSSKKLLLSDSGFYLCAWTPRAVNQPQHFGDGTRLSIL.

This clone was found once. The CDR3 spells CASSQPTGKGAGELFF. The CDR3 DNA reads as TGCGCCAGCAGCCAACCTACAGGGAAGGGGGCCGGGGAGCTGTTTTTT. The V gene is TRBV4-1, the J gene TRBJ2-2, with D maybe TRBD1 (6 bases). Germline lookup yields CDR1 MGHRA and CDR2 YSYEKL. The length of the CDR3 is 16 residues. The V end was cut by 2 bases, the J end by 6 bases, with 16 bases between.

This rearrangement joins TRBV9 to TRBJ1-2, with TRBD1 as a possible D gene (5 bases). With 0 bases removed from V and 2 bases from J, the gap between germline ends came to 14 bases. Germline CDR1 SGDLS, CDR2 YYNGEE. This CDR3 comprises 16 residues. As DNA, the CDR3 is TGTGCCAGCAGCGTAGGTCAGGGTGACACAAACTATGGCTACACCTTC. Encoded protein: CASSVGQGDTNYGYTF.

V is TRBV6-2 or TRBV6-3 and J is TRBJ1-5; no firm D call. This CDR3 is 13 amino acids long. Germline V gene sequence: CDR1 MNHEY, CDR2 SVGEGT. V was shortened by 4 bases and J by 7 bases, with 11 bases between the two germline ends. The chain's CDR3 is CASSSLGRQPQHF. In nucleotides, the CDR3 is TGTGCCAGCAGTTCACTAGGGCGACAGCCCCAGCATTTT.

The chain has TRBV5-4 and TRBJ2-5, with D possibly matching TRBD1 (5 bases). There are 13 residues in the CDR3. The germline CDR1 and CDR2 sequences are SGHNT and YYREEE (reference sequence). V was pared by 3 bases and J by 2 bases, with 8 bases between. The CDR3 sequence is CASSSDMQETQYF. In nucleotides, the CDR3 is TGTGCCAGCAGCTCGGACATGCAAGAGACCCAGTACTTC.

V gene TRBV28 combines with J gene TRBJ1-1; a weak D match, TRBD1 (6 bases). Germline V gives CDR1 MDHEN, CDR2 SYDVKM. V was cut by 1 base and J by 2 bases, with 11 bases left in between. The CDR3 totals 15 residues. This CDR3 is CASSLYRGINTEAFF. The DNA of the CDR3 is TGTGCCAGCAGTTTATATAGGGGGATTAACACTGAAGCTTTCTTT.

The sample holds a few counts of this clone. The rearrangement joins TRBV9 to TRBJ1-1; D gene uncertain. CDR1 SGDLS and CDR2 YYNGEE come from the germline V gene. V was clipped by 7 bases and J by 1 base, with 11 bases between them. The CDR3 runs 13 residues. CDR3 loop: CASGGVGNTEAFF. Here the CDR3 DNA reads TGTGCCAGCGGAGGAGTTGGGAACACTGAAGCTTTCTTT. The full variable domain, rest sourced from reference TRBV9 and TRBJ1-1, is DSGVTQTPKHLITATGQRVTLRCSPRSGDLSVYWYQQSLDQGLQFLIQYYNGEERAKGNILERFSAQQFPDLHSELNLSSLELGDSALYFCASGGVGNTEAFFGQGTRLTVV.

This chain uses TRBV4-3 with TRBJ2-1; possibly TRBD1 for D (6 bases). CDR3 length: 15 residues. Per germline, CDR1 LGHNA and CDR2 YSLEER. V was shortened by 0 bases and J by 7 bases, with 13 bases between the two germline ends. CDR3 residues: CASSQDRDKINEQFF. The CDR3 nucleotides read TGCGCCAGCAGCCAAGATCGGGACAAGATTAATGAGCAGTTCTTC.

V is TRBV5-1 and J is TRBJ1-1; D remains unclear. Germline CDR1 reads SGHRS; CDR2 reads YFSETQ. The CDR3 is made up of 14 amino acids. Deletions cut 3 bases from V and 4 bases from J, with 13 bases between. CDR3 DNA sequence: TGCGCCAGCAGCTCCGGGGTTGCCGGCACTGAAGCTTTCTTT. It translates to CASSSGVAGTEAFF.

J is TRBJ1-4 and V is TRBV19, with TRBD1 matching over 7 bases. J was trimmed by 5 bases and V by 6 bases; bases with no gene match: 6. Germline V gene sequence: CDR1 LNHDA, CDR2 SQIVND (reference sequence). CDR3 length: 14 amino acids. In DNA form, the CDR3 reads TGTGCCAGTAGCCGGGACAGCCGGAATGAAAAACTGTTTTTT. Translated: CASSRDSRNEKLFF.

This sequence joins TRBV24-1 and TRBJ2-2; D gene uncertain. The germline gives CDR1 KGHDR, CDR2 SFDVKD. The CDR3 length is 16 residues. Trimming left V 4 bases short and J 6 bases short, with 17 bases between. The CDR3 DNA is TGTGCCACCAGTGACAATGACCCCAGAGGACCCGGGGAGCTGTTTTTT. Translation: CATSDNDPRGPGELFF.

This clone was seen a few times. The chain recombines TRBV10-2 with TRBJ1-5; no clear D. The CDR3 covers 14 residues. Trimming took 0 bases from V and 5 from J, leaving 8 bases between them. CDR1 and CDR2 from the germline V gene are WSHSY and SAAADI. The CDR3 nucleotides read TGCGCCAGCAGTGAGTCGCTGGGTTATCAGCCCCAGCATTTT. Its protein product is CASSESLGYQPQHF.

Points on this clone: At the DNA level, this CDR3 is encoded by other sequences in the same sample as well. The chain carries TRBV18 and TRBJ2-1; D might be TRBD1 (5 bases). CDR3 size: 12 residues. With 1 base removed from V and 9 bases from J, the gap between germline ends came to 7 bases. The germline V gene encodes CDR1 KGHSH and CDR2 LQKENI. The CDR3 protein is CASSPLQGEQFF. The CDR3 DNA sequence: TGTGCCAGCTCACCACTCCAGGGTGAGCAGTTCTTC.

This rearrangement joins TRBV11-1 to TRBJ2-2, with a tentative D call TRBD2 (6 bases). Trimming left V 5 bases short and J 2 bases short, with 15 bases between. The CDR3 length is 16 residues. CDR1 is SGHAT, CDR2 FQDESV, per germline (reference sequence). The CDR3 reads CASSPRGTSNTGELFF. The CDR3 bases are TGTGCCAGCAGCCCCCGGGGGACGAGCAACACCGGGGAGCTGTTTTTT. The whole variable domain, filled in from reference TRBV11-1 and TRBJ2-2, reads EAEVAQSPRYKITEKSQAVAFWCDPISGHATLYWYRQILGQGPELLVQFQDESVVDDSQLPKDRFSAERLKGVDSTLKIQPAELGDSAMYLCASSPRGTSNTGELFFGEGSRLTVL.

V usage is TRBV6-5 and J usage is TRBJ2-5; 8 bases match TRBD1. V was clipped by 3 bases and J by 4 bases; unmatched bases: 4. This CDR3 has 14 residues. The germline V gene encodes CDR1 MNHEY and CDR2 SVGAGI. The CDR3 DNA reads TGTGCCAGCAGTTATACAGGGGGAAGAGAGACCCAGTACTTC. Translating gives CASSYTGGRETQYF.

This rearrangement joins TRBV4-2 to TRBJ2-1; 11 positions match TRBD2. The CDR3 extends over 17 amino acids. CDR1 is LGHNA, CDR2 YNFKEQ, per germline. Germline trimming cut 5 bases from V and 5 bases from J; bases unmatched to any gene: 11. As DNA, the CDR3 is TGTGCCAGCAGCTTGACCGCCGGGACTAGCGGAGACAATGAGCAGTTCTTC. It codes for CASSLTAGTSGDNEQFF.

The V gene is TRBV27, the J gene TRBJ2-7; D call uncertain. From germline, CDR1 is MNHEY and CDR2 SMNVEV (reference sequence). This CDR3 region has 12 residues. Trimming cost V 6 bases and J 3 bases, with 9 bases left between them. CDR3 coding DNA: TGTGCCAGCAGGACTCTAAGCTACGAGCAGTACTTC. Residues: CASRTLSYEQYF.

The CDR3 spells CASSQVSSASNQPQHF. For the CDR3, the DNA is TGCGCCAGCAGCCAAGTTTCGTCGGCTAGCAATCAGCCCCAGCATTTT. This rearrangement joins TRBV4-1 to TRBJ1-5; D is unclear. The CDR3 spans 16 residues. Germline loops: CDR1 MGHRA, CDR2 YSYEKL. V gave up 1 base and J gave up 0 bases, with 10 bases separating them.

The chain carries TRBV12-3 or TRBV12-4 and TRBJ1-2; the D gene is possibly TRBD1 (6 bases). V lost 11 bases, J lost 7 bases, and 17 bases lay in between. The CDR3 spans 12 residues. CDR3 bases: TGTGCCTGCCTGACAGGACTAGGTGGCTACACCTTC. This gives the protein CACLTGLGGYTF.

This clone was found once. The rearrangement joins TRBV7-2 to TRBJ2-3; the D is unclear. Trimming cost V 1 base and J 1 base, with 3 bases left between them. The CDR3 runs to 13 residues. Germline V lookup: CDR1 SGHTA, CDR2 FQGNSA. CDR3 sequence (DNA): TGTGCCAGCAGCTTAGGGGGCACAGATACGCAGTATTTT. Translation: CASSLGGTDTQYF.

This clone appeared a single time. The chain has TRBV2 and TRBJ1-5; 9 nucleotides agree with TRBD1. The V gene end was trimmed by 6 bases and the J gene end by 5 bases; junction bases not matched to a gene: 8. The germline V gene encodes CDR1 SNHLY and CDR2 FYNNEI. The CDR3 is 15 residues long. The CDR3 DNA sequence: TGTGCCAGCAGGTTCGACAGGGGGAGCGATCAGCCCCAGCATTTT. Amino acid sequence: CASRFDRGSDQPQHF.

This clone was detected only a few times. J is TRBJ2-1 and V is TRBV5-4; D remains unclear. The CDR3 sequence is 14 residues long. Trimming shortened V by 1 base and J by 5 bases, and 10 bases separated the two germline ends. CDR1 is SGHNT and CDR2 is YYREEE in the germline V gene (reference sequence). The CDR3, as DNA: TGTGCCAGCAGCTTGATGGGCAGACACAATGAGCAGTTCTTC. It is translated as CASSLMGRHNEQFF. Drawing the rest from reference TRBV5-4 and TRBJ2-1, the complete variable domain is ETGVTQSPTHLIKTRGQQVTLRCSSQSGHNTVSWYQQALGQGPQFIFQYYREEENGRGNFPPRFSGLQFPNYSSELNVNALELDDSALYLCASSLMGRHNEQFFGPGTRLTVL.

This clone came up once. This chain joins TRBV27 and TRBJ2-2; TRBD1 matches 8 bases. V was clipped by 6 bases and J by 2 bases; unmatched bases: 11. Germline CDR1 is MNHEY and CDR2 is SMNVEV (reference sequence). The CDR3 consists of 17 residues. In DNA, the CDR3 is TGTGCCAGCAGCTCGAGGGTGGACAGGGTTAACACCGGGGAGCTGTTTTTT. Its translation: CASSSRVDRVNTGELFF.

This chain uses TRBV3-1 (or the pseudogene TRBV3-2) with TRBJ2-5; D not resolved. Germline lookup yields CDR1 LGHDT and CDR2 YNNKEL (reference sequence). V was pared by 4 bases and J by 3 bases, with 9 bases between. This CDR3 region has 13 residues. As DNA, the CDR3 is TGTGCCAGCAGCCTGCGGACCGAAGAGACCCAGTACTTC. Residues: CASSLRTEETQYF.

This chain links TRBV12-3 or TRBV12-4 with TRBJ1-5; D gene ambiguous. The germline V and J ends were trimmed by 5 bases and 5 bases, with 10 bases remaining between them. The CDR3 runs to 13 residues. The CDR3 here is CASSTQKHQPQHF. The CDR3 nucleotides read TGTGCCAGCAGTACCCAAAAGCATCAGCCCCAGCATTTT.

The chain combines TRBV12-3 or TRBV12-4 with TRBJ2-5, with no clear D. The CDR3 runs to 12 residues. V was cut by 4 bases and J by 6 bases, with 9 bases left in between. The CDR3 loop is CASSSLTKTQYF. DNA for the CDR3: TGTGCCAGCAGTTCACTGACGAAGACCCAGTACTTC.